Listed below are T cell receptor beta chains from one sample, sequenced in a study of naive and memory T cell subsets. MiXCR, applied by TCRdb to the UMI-ligation and nested PCR reads, yields one record per CDR3 protein. The data show under 150,000 distinct CDR3 sequences, with approximately 21% seen just once and around 0.63% held by the top ten. The sequencing sample was made of naive CD8+ T cells from blood. These receptors were collected from a human donor in good health. The CDR3 runs from the conserved cysteine through the conserved F or W. The order of the fields is D gene, clone size, J gene, V gene, CDR3 protein, CDR3 DNA. A D gene is named only where the DNA matches it firmly. A row's size may be missing; if present it is once, few, many or a size class.

D: -
size: -
J: TRBJ1-2
V: TRBV20-1
CDR3: CSAKDMTYANYGYTF
DNA: TGCAGTGCTAAAGACATGACATACGCTAACTATGGCTACACCTTC

D: -
size: few
J: TRBJ1-5
V: TRBV6-4
CDR3: CASSMTDGRPQHF
DNA: TGTGCCAGCAGCATGACAGATGGACGGCCCCAGCATTTT

D: -
size: -
J: TRBJ2-7
V: TRBV6-5
CDR3: CASTWGSGYEQYF
DNA: TGTGCCAGCACCTGGGGGAGCGGCTACGAGCAGTACTTC

D: -
size: many
J: TRBJ2-1
V: TRBV7-7
CDR3: CASSLGALDEQFF
DNA: TGTGCTAGCAGCTTAGGGGCCTTGGATGAGCAGTTCTTC

D: TRBD2
size: -
J: TRBJ2-5
V: TRBV20-1
CDR3: CSARDNLGGQETQYF
DNA: TGCAGTGCTAGAGATAATTTGGGGGGGCAAGAGACCCAGTACTTC

D: -
size: -
J: TRBJ2-2
V: TRBV29-1
CDR3: CSAGDNGRPGELFF
DNA: TGCAGCGCCGGGGACAACGGAAGACCCGGGGAGCTGTTTTTT

D: -
size: few
J: TRBJ2-6
V: TRBV5-6
CDR3: CASSLMSGANVLTF
DNA: TGTGCCAGCAGCTTGATGTCTGGGGCCAACGTCCTGACTTTC

D: -
size: -
J: TRBJ2-7
V: TRBV18
CDR3: CASSPEISSYEQYF
DNA: TGTGCCAGCTCACCAGAGATAAGCTCCTACGAGCAGTACTTC

D: -
size: few
J: TRBJ2-5
V: TRBV29-1
CDR3: CSVDLVGETQYF
DNA: TGCAGCGTTGACCTTGTCGGAGAGACCCAGTACTTC

D: -
size: -
J: TRBJ2-7
V: TRBV7-9
CDR3: CASSHDRIYEQYF
DNA: TGTGCCAGCAGCCACGACAGGATCTACGAGCAGTACTTC

D: -
size: -
J: TRBJ2-1
V: TRBV19
CDR3: CASSWSHPPYNEQFF
DNA: TGTGCCAGTAGTTGGTCCCACCCTCCCTACAATGAGCAGTTCTTC

D: -
size: -
J: TRBJ2-2
V: TRBV27
CDR3: CASKWGAQSTTGELFF
DNA: TGTGCCAGCAAATGGGGGGCACAGAGCACTACCGGGGAGCTGTTTTTT

D: TRBD1
size: few
J: TRBJ2-7
V: TRBV5-1
CDR3: CASSPVSGGIYEQYF
DNA: TGCGCCAGCAGTCCGGTCTCAGGGGGCATTTACGAGCAGTACTTC

D: -
size: -
J: TRBJ2-1
V: TRBV7-8
CDR3: CASSSGPGTQQFF
DNA: TGTGCCAGCAGCTCAGGTCCGGGGACTCAGCAGTTCTTC

D: TRBD2
size: few
J: TRBJ2-7
V: TRBV4-1
CDR3: CASSPYSGRQHEQYF
DNA: TGCGCCAGCAGTCCCTATAGCGGGAGGCAACACGAGCAGTACTTC

D: -
size: -
J: TRBJ1-5
V: TRBV6-2/TRBV6-3
CDR3: CASSYFDQPQHF
DNA: TGTGCCAGCAGTTACTTCGATCAGCCCCAGCATTTT

D: TRBD2
size: few
J: TRBJ2-1
V: TRBV6-5
CDR3: CASSLSSGVSYNEQFF
DNA: TGTGCCAGCAGTCTTTCAAGCGGGGTATCCTACAATGAGCAGTTCTTC

D: -
size: -
J: TRBJ1-1
V: TRBV14
CDR3: CASSQRRSTEAFF
DNA: TGTGCCAGCAGCCAGAGGAGGAGTACTGAAGCTTTCTTT

D: TRBD2
size: -
J: TRBJ2-1
V: TRBV5-1
CDR3: CASSPQTSGRGNEQFF
DNA: TGCGCCAGCAGCCCCCAGACTAGCGGGAGGGGAAATGAGCAGTTCTTC

D: -
size: -
J: TRBJ2-7
V: TRBV7-9
CDR3: CASSRPEEEQYF
DNA: TGTGCCAGCAGCCGCCCCGAGGAGGAGCAGTACTTC

D: -
size: many
J: TRBJ2-1
V: TRBV7-2
CDR3: CATSEGRTPYNEQFF
DNA: TGTGCCACCTCTGAGGGGCGAACACCTTACAATGAGCAGTTCTTC

D: TRBD1
size: -
J: TRBJ1-3
V: TRBV7-2
CDR3: CVKTDRGGNTIYF
DNA: TGTGTCAAGACCGACAGGGGCGGAAACACCATATATTTT

D: TRBD1
size: few
J: TRBJ1-2
V: TRBV12-3/TRBV12-4
CDR3: CASADPQGEGYTF
DNA: TGTGCCAGCGCAGACCCCCAGGGGGAGGGCTACACCTTC

D: -
size: -
J: TRBJ2-1
V: TRBV9
CDR3: CASSIPPRMDEQFF
DNA: TGTGCCAGCAGCATCCCGCCTCGAATGGATGAGCAGTTCTTC

D: -
size: -
J: TRBJ2-7
V: TRBV27
CDR3: CASSFGKSYEQYF
DNA: TGTGCCAGCAGTTTTGGCAAATCCTACGAGCAGTACTTC

D: -
size: -
J: TRBJ2-2
V: TRBV6-5
CDR3: CASSYEEGDNTGELFF
DNA: TGTGCCAGCAGTTACGAGGAGGGAGACAACACCGGGGAGCTGTTTTTT

D: -
size: few
J: TRBJ2-5
V: TRBV2
CDR3: CASSEARGSRAQETQYF
DNA: TGTGCCAGCAGTGAAGCGCGCGGTTCCAGGGCACAAGAGACCCAGTACTTC

D: TRBD2
size: -
J: TRBJ2-7
V: TRBV4-2
CDR3: CASSQFGLAGENSYEQYF
DNA: TGTGCCAGCAGCCAATTTGGACTAGCGGGAGAAAACTCCTACGAGCAGTACTTC

D: TRBD1
size: few
J: TRBJ2-5
V: TRBV15
CDR3: CATSIGDSQETQYF
DNA: TGTGCCACCAGCATTGGGGACAGCCAAGAGACCCAGTACTTC

D: -
size: few
J: TRBJ1-1
V: TRBV4-1
CDR3: CASSQVFGRALVEAFF
DNA: TGCGCCAGCAGCCAAGTATTTGGCAGGGCTTTGGTAGAAGCTTTCTTT

D: -
size: -
J: TRBJ2-7
V: TRBV28
CDR3: CASSFSPDSYEQYF
DNA: TGTGCCAGCAGTTTTTCTCCGGATTCCTACGAGCAGTACTTC

D: -
size: few
J: TRBJ2-1
V: TRBV4-1
CDR3: CASSQDYKQFF
DNA: TGCGCCAGCAGCCAAGATTACAAGCAGTTCTTC

D: TRBD1
size: -
J: TRBJ2-7
V: TRBV25-1
CDR3: CASSGYRGTYEQYF
DNA: TGTGCCAGCAGTGGATACAGGGGCACCTACGAGCAGTACTTC

D: -
size: -
J: TRBJ2-6
V: TRBV21-1
CDR3: CASSQKVTGSGANVLTF
DNA: TGTGCCAGCAGCCAAAAGGTGACAGGGTCTGGGGCCAACGTCCTGACTTTC

D: TRBD1
size: -
J: TRBJ1-5
V: TRBV27
CDR3: CASSPADREPYSNQPQHF
DNA: TGTGCCAGCAGTCCTGCGGACAGGGAGCCTTACAGCAATCAGCCCCAGCATTTT

D: -
size: -
J: TRBJ2-1
V: TRBV28
CDR3: CASSLPGNYNEQFF
DNA: TGTGCCAGCAGTTTACCCGGGAACTACAATGAGCAGTTCTTC

D: -
size: few
J: TRBJ2-5
V: TRBV9
CDR3: CASSVEGRRETQYF
DNA: TGTGCCAGCAGCGTAGAGGGGCGGAGGGAGACCCAGTACTTC

D: -
size: few
J: TRBJ2-2
V: TRBV27
CDR3: CATLRQRANTGELFF
DNA: TGTGCCACCCTACGACAGAGAGCGAACACCGGGGAGCTGTTTTTT

D: -
size: few
J: TRBJ1-1
V: TRBV5-6
CDR3: CASRPGRDTEAFF
DNA: TGTGCCAGCAGGCCCGGGCGCGACACTGAAGCTTTCTTT

D: -
size: -
J: TRBJ2-2
V: TRBV5-4
CDR3: CASSPGGLETGELFF
DNA: TGTGCCAGCAGCCCGGGGGGCCTGGAGACCGGGGAGCTGTTTTTT